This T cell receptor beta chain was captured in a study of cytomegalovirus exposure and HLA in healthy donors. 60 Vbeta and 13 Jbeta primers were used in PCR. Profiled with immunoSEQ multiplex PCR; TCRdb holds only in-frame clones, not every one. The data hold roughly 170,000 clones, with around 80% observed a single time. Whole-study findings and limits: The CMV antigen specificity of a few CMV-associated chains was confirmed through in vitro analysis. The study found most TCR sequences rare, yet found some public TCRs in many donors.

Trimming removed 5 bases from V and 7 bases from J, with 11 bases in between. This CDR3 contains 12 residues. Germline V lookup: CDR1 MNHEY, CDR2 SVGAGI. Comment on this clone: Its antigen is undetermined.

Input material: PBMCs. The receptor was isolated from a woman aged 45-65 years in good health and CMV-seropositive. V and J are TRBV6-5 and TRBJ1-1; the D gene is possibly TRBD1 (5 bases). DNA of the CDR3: TGTGCCAGCAGTACCACAGGTCGTGAAGCTTTCTTT. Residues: CASSTTGREAFF.